Reported below is one TCR beta chain. The table lists this clonotype with many counts. Its cognate antigen has yet to be identified. No qualities accompany the bases; no much larger clone lies one base away. This specimen's treatment or condition label, interpreted: allogeneic hematopoietic cell transplantation with graft depleted of TCRalphabeta T cells and CD19 B cells. The transplant recipients were children given TCRalphabeta/CD19-depleted allogeneic hematopoietic cell grafts. This specimen belongs to a study of T-cell reconstitution after alpha-beta-depleted transplantation in children (dated by TCRdb to 2016 to 2017). Notes on the research overall: T-cell immune reconstitution after TCRalphabeta/CD19-depleted allogeneic hematopoietic cell transplantation in children was quantitatively tracked in the study by means of TCR repertoire profiling. Overall results and qualifications from the work: In some patients, the high TCRbeta diversity seen at day 60 was put down to recipient T cells and intrathymic progenitors that had survived conditioning. Hyperexpanded clone frequencies declined over subsequent months; after one year, T-cell counts and TCRbeta diversity were mostly attributed to newly produced T cells. Apparently early alphabetaT-cell count recovery about two months after transplant reportedly relied on only several hundred rapidly expanded clones derived from non-depleted graft cells.

As encoded in the germline V gene, CDR1 is SGHVS while CDR2 is FNYEAQ. There are 13 amino acids in the CDR3, from cysteine to phenylalanine inclusive. Just CDR3 DNA is preserved here, 39 bases in frame from base 1. The V and J ends are trimmed by 6 bases and 3 bases, leaving 9 bases between them. Libraries were prepared through PCR. Sequencing was performed on an Illumina HiSeq 2500. TCR libraries were prepared with molecular barcoding, using unique molecular identifiers to normalize TCRbeta repertoire quantification. Using fastp trimming at Q25 and MiXCR clonotype assembly, TCRdb reanalyzed the public sequencing data and kept in-frame beta chains. Every distinct CDR3 protein forms one entry, paired with its most common genes and DNA. Present in this sample are over 150,000 distinct CDR3 sequences, approximately 7% of which were seen just once. The ten top clones hold roughly 6% of the sample.

Specimen: PBMCs, collected before TCRalphabeta/CD19-depleted stem cell transplant. The clonotype comes from a boy aged 2 to 10 with acute lymphoblastic leukemia, due to receive a stem cell transplant. The chain uses TRBV7-6 and TRBJ1-3; the D gene cannot be named for sure. Here the CDR3 is given as CASRGEGGNTIYF. The DNA sequence is as follows: TGTGCCAGCAGGGGCGAGGGTGGAAACACCATATATTTT.